The source of this T cell receptor beta chain is a study of CD4 T cells in relation to SARS-CoV-2 and coronaviruses. Study at large: PBMCs were cultured with antigen for over nine days before TCR beta sequencing. Regarding the study as a whole: SARS-CoV-2-driven expansion was significantly weaker in crossreactive than monoreactive clones.

The ends were cut back, 8 bases at V and 6 bases at J, with 17 bases in the middle. There are 13 residues in the CDR3. Looked up from germline, CDR1 is SQVTM and CDR2 is ANQGSEA. Before the COVID-19 pandemic, during about 2010-2018, CD4+ T cells were taken from unexposed donors. After about 10 days of culture, CD4+ T cells were isolated. Cells permitting, SARS-CoV-2 S/N and four cold-coronavirus spikes were tested on unexposed-donor CD4+ T cells. The data were produced by immunoSEQ multiplex PCR, yet TCRdb's version contains in-frame clones alone and is incomplete. Of about 22,000 clones in the sample, around 67% are singletons; the top ten hold about 15%. With respect to this clone: Its antigen is still unknown.

The V gene is TRBV29-1, the J gene TRBJ1-5; tentative D call: TRBD1 (5 bases). The clonotype originates from a human donor in good health. Sequenced: CD4+ T cells from PBMCs, cultured in vitro. For the CDR3, the DNA is TGCAGCTCCTGGGACGGAACAACTCAGCCCCAGCATTTT. Protein sequence: CSSWDGTTQPQHF. Complete variable domain (other parts from reference TRBV29-1 and TRBJ1-5): SAVISQKPSRDICQRGTSLTIQCQVDSQVTMMFWYRQQPGQSLTLIATANQGSEATYESGFVIDKFPISRPNLTFSTLTVSNMSPEDSSIYLCSSWDGTTQPQHFGDGTRLSIL.